The following is a TCR beta chain sequence with its context. Antigen: not known. Patients chosen for sequencing had CD8+CD57+ cells that had expanded, as shown by flow cytometry. Severe acquired aplastic anemia was the diagnosis recorded for all patients. The data belong to a study of CD8+CD57+ T cells in acquired aplastic anemia. For the study at large: Mean DNA quantity obtained from sorted CD4+ and CD8+ cells was around 3.2 ug. Study-wide points: Patients shared 25 to 35 CD8+ CDR3 sequences with controls.

According to the study, genomic DNA was the template for TCR beta VDJ and CDR3 profiling. One entry per CDR3 protein results from TCRdb running MiXCR on the reads. The repertoire holds about 180,000 distinct CDR3 sequences, with roughly 63% as singletons. The CDR3 has 15 residues. Trimming took off 4 bases at V and 0 bases at J, with 15 bases between the two ends. CDR1 and CDR2 (germline): SQVTM, ANQGSEA. This sequence originates from a human donor with aplastic anemia. The genes are TRBV29-1 and TRBJ1-2, with a possible D match to TRBD1 (5 bases). Sequencing input: sorted CD4+, CD8+, or CD8+CD57+ T cells (not recorded which) from PBMCs. CDR3 amino acids: CSVGVGQGANYGYTF. The CDR3 DNA sequence: TGCAGCGTTGGGGTGGGGCAGGGAGCTAACTATGGCTACACCTTC.